This T cell receptor (beta chain) emerged from a study of CD4 T cells in relation to SARS-CoV-2 and coronaviruses. Looking at the study overall: Shared crossreactive spike epitopes were mapped to their HLA restriction.

As regards this clone: The antigen is unknown.

Germline CDR1 MNHEY, CDR2 SVGAGI. CDR3 length: 13 residues. V shed 2 bases and J shed 5 bases, with 7 bases lying between them. Study-wide findings and caveats: About 65% of donors had memory CD4+ clonotypes crossrecognizing SARS-CoV-2 and common cold coronavirus spike.

Generated by immunoSEQ multiplex PCR, the TCRdb table keeps only in-frame clones and is missing some. The profile shows tens of thousands of clones, roughly 78% of them singletons. Unexposed donor CD4+ T cells date from about 2010-2019, before the COVID-19 pandemic. The cells were cultured for around ten days before CD4+ T cells were isolated. Cells permitting, SARS-CoV-2 S/N and four cold-coronavirus spikes were tested on unexposed-donor CD4+ T cells. The chain carries TRBV6-5 and TRBJ1-5; maybe TRBD1 (5 bases). The origin of this receptor is a human donor in good health. The sequenced material came from CD4+ T cells from PBMCs, cultured in vitro. This chain's CDR3 is CASSYRGDQPQHF. CDR3 sequence (DNA): TGTGCCAGCAGTTACAGGGGTGATCAGCCCCAGCATTTT.